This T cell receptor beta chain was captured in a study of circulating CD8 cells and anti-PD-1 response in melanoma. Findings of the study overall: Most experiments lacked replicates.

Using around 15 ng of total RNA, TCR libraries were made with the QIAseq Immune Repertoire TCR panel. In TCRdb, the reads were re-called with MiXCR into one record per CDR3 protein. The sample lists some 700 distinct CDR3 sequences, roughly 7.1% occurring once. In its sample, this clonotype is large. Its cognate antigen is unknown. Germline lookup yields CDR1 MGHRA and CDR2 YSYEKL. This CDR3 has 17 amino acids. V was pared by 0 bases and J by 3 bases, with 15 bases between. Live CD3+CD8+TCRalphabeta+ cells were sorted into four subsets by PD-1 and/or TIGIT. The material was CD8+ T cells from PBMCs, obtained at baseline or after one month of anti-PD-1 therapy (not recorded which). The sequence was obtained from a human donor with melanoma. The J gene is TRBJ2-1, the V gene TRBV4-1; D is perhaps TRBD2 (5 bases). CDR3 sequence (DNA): TGCGCCAGCAGCCAAGATCCTCCTAGCCAGGTCTACAATGAGCAGTTCTTC. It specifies CASSQDPPSQVYNEQFF.